A selection of T cell receptor beta chains follows, all from one sample in a study of blood T cell repertoires in COVID-19. The repertoire was sequenced with immunoSEQ multiplex PCR; TCRdb's copy has only in-frame clones and lacks some. The profile covers some 150,000 clones, with roughly 74% appearing a single time and approximately 15% taken by the ten largest. The material sequenced was peripheral blood. The source of these receptors is a woman aged 80 or older with acute or convalescent COVID-19. Each CDR3 is given with its conserved first and last residue. Fields, in order: J gene, clone size, D gene, V gene, CDR3 DNA, CDR3 protein. A D gene is named only where the DNA matches it firmly. Clone size is stated in some rows and not others, as once, few, many or a class when expanded.

TRBJ2-3 | - | - | TRBV18 | TGTGCCAGCTCACCATTTGGCGGGGCCACAGATACGCAGTATTTT | CASSPFGGATDTQYF
TRBJ1-2 | - | - | TRBV3-1/TRBV3-2 | TGTGCCAGCAGCCAAGATCTACTGGGCGGCTACACCTTC | CASSQDLLGGYTF
TRBJ2-3 | - | - | TRBV3-1/TRBV3-2 | TGTGCCAGCAGCCGGGGACTAGGGGGCCCAGATACGCAGTATTTT | CASSRGLGGPDTQYF
TRBJ1-1 | - | - | TRBV14 | TGTGCCAGCAGCATGACCCGAGGCACTGAAGCTTTCTTT | CASSMTRGTEAFF
TRBJ2-3 | once | - | TRBV5-1 | TGCGCCAGCAGCAAGCCGAACCAAGCAGATACGCAGTATTTT | CASSKPNQADTQYF
TRBJ2-2 | - | TRBD1 | TRBV28 | TGTGCCAGCAGTTTTACCGGGACAGGGTTCAGCGGGGAGCTGTTTTTT | CASSFTGTGFSGELFF
TRBJ1-6 | - | - | TRBV27 | TGTGCCAGCAGTTTTAGACTTGTGGAGTTCTATAATTCACCCCTCCACTTT | CASSFRLVEFYNSPLHF
TRBJ2-2 | - | - | TRBV6-4 | TGTGCCAGCTCCTTAAGGGCCGGCTCCCAAGCGGGCATCGGGGAGCTGTTTTTT | CASSLRAGSQAGIGELFF
TRBJ1-1 | - | - | TRBV7-9 | TGTGCCAGCAGCGCCGGGACTGCGAACACTGAAGCTTTCTTT | CASSAGTANTEAFF
TRBJ2-7 | - | - | TRBV19 | TGTGCCAGTAGCCAATCCGGGACACAATTGGGCGTCGGAGAGCAGTACTTC | CASSQSGTQLGVGEQYF
TRBJ1-2 | - | - | TRBV28 | TGTGCCAGCAGACCGGGAGGGGCGGCCTATGGCTACACCTTC | CASRPGGAAYGYTF
TRBJ2-7 | - | TRBD2 | TRBV11-1 | TGTGCCAGCAGCTCAGGGACTAGCGGCTCCTACGAGCAGTACTTC | CASSSGTSGSYEQYF
TRBJ2-6 | - | TRBD1 | TRBV6-5 | TGTGCCAGCCTTGGGACAGGGACCGGGGCCAACGTCCTGACTTTC | CASLGTGTGANVLTF
TRBJ1-4 | once | - | TRBV6-4 | TGTGCCAGACCAAGGGGACTCTGCTATAATGAAAAACTGTTTTTT | CARPRGLCYNEKLFF
TRBJ1-1 | - | TRBD1 | TRBV18 | TGTGCCAGCTCACCCTGGACAGGGGGCGCGAACACTGAAGCTTTCTTT | CASSPWTGGANTEAFF
TRBJ1-1 | - | - | TRBV19 | TGTGCCAGTAGTTTCCGATCCCGGGGGAACACTGAAGCTTTCTTT | CASSFRSRGNTEAFF
TRBJ2-7 | - | - | TRBV6-5 | TGTGCCAGCAGTTACCGGGAGCCAGTTGCCTACGAGCAGTACTTC | CASSYREPVAYEQYF
TRBJ2-5 | once | - | TRBV11-2 | TGTGCCAGCAGCTTAGGCGGGAATCAAGAGACCCAGTACTTC | CASSLGGNQETQYF
TRBJ2-3 | few | - | TRBV29-1 | TGCAGCGTTGATCCCAGCGCGAGCACAGATACGCAGTATTTT | CSVDPSASTDTQYF
TRBJ1-4 | - | - | TRBV2 | TGTGCCAGCAGCAGGGATAGGAATGAAAAACTGTTTTTT | CASSRDRNEKLFF
TRBJ1-1 | - | TRBD1 | TRBV11-2 | TGTGCCAGCAGCTTCGGGACAGTCGGCTCCACTGAAGCTTTCTTT | CASSFGTVGSTEAFF
TRBJ2-5 | - | - | TRBV7-9 | TGTGCCAGCAGCAACAGCCAAGAGACCCAGTACTTC | CASSNSQETQYF
TRBJ2-5 | - | - | TRBV7-9 | TGTGCCAGCAGCTTAACGGCCAGGGGAGTTAGAGAGACCCAGTACTTC | CASSLTARGVRETQYF
TRBJ1-5 | many | TRBD1 | TRBV6-5 | TGTGCCAGCAGTTACTCGGGGACAGGTAATCAGCCCCAGCATTTT | CASSYSGTGNQPQHF